This is a list of T cell receptor beta chains from one sample in a study of Ad26.COV2.S vaccination and SARS-CoV-2 variants. Repertoires were generated with immunoSEQ multiplex PCR, while TCRdb's copy carries only in-frame clones and drops some. Found here are more than 400,000 clones, less than 95% of them singletons; the top ten hold around 4.5%. The sample in question was peripheral blood, obtained in a trial of Ad26.COV2.S vaccine versus placebo. The source is a person aged 18-60 years who received the Ad26.COV2.S COVID-19 vaccine or a placebo. Each CDR3 is given without its conserved first and last residue.

>TRBJ2-1|12|TRBV29-1
NAQARQSYNEQF
>TRBJ1-1|12|TRBV19
ASTYGGLVTEAF
>TRBJ2-6|14|TRBV18
ASSPYRGGGANVLT
>TRBJ1-6|13|TRBV5-6
ASSLLELYNSPLH
>TRBJ2-3|13|TRBV5-8
ASSLSSGRADTQY
>TRBJ1-5|11|TRBV28
ASIVGGGQPQH
>TRBJ2-1|13|TRBV29-1
SVKSRQGIYNEQF
>TRBJ2-1|12|TRBV28
ASRTPSSYNEQF
>TRBJ2-1|12|TRBV15
ATSIRQRINEQF
>TRBJ2-1|15|TRBV13
ASSLYPPGSWNNEQF